This paragraph covers one T cell receptor beta chain sequence. As yet, its antigen is unknown. The sample is drawn from a study of blood T cells in healthy people across ages. The study's findings and limits: Underestimates were what the diversity estimates from one million T cells were considered to be. Because donor CMV status was unknown, expanded clonotype changes were possibly confounded. Strong correlation linked observed beta diversity and percent naive T cells.

No fewer than 7 million PBMCs went into each sample. A second PCR, run for roughly 7 to 12 cycles, used a sample-barcoded 5' primer plus a J-beta primer mix. One entry per CDR3 protein results from TCRdb running MiXCR on the 5' RACE reads. Seen here are about 580,000 distinct CDR3 sequences, roughly 48% observed once, and the top ten hold approximately 23%. Material for sequencing was blood. The TCR originated in a man of 80 years or more in good health.

CDR3 bases: TGTGCCATCAGTGAGAAGGGTGATAGTAATCAGCCCCAGCATTTT. Protein product: CAISEKGDSNQPQHF. This rearrangement joins TRBV10-3 to TRBJ1-5; D call uncertain. The germline V gene encodes CDR1 ENHRY and CDR2 SYGVKD. There are 15 residues in the CDR3. Trimming shortened V by 2 bases and J by 4 bases, and 12 bases separated the two germline ends.